This T cell receptor beta chain was identified in a study of a mutant IDH1 vaccine in newly diagnosed glioma. Study at large: With temozolomide cycles, or 4-6 weeks after radiotherapy alone, vaccination was started.

This clone was counted a single time. Its antigen is currently unknown. Some clones are missing from TCRdb's copy, which holds only in-frame ones; the method was immunoSEQ multiplex PCR. Of tens of thousands of clones in the sample, less than 75% were seen once. The CDR3 is made up of 15 amino acids. CDR1 is MGHRA and CDR2 is YSYEKL in the germline V gene. The ends lost 4 bases at V and 4 bases at J; junction bases unmatched: 6. Stated time point: week 47, end of study. The investigators gave 300 ug of mutant IDH1 20-mer peptide in each vaccine dose, together with topical imiquimod. The material was peripheral blood mononuclear cells (PBMCs), obtained from a glioma patient whose treatment included an IDH1 peptide vaccine. The chain employs TRBV4-1 and TRBJ2-3; 9 nucleotides align to TRBD1. The TCR sequence derives from a man aged 40-49 years with glioma. Some clones in this sample may be carry-over from other donors' samples. This CDR3 is CASSLRDRAADTQYF. For the CDR3, the DNA is TGCGCCAGCAGCCTGCGGGACAGGGCCGCAGATACGCAGTATTTT.